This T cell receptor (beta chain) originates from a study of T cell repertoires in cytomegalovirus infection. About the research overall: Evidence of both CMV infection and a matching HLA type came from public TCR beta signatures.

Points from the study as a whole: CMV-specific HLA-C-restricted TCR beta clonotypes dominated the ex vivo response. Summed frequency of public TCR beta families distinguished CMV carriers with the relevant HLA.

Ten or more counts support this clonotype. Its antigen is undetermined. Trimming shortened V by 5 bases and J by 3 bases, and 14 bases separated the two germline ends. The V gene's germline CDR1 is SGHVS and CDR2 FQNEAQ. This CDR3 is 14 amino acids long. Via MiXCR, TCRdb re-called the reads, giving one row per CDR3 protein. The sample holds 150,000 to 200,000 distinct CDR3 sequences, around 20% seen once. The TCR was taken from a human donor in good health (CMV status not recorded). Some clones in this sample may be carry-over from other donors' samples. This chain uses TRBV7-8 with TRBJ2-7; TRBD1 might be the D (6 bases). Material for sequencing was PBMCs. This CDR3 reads CASSTRTELYEQYF. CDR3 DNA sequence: TGTGCCAGCAGCACCAGGACAGAACTCTACGAGCAGTACTTC.